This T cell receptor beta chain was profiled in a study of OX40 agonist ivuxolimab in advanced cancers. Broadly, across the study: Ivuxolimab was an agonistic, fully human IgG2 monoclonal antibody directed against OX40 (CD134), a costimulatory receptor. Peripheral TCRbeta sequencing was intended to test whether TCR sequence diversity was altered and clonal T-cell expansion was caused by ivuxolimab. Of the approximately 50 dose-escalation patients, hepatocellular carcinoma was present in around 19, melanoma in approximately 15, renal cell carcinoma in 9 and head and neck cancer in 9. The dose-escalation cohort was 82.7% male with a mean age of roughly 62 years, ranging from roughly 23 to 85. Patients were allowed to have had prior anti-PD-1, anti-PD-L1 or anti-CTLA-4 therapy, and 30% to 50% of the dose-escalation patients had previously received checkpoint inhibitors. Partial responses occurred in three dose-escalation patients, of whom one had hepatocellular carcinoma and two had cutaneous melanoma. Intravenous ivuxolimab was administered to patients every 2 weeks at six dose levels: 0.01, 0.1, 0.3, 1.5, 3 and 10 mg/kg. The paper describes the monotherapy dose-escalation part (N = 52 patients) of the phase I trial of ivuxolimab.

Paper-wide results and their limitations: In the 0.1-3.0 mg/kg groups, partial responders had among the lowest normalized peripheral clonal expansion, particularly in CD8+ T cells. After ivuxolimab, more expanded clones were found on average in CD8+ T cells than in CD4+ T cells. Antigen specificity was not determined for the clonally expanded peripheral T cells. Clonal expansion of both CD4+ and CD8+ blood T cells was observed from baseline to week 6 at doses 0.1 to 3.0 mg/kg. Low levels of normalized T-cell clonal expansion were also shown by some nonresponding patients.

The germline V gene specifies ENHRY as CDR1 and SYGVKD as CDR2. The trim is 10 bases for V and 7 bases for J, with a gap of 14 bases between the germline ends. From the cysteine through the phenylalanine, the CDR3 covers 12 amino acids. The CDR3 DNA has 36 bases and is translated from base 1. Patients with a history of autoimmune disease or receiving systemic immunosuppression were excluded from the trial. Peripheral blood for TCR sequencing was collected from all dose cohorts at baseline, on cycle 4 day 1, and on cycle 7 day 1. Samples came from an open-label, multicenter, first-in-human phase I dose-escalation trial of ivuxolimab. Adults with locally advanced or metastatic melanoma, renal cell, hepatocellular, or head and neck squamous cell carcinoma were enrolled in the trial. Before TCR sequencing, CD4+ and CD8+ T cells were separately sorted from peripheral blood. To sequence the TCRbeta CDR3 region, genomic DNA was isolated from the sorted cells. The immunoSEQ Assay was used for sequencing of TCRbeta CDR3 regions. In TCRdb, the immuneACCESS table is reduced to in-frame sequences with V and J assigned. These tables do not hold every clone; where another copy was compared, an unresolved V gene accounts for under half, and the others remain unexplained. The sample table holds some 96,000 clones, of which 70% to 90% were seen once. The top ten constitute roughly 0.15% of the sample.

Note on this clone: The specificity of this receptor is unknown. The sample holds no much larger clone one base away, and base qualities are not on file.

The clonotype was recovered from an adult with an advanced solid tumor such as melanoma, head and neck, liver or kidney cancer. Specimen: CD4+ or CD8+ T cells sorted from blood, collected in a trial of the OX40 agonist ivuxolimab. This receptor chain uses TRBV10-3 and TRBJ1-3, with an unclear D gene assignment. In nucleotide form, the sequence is TGTGCCACCCGTAGCCGGGAGAACACCATATATTTT. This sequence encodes CATRSRENTIYF.